This T cell receptor beta chain was retrieved from a study of cytomegalovirus exposure and HLA in healthy donors. The PCR used 60 Vbeta and 13 Jbeta primers. The data were produced by immunoSEQ multiplex PCR, yet TCRdb's version contains in-frame clones alone and is incomplete. The sample consists of 200,000 to 250,000 clones, more than 65% of them appearing once. This clonotype was sampled from a young woman in good health and CMV-seronegative. The sequenced sample was PBMCs.

CDR3 in amino acids: CAWSVRVQGLLHYGYTF. In DNA, the CDR3 is TGTGCCTGGAGTGTCAGGGTACAGGGGCTTCTCCACTATGGCTACACCTTC. The rearrangement joins TRBV30 to TRBJ1-2; 7 bases fit TRBD1. The CDR3 length is 17 residues. The junction had 13 bases not matched to a gene; V was cut back by 0 bases and J by 3 bases. Germline-derived CDR1 and CDR2 are GTSNPN and SVGIG (reference sequence).